The present entry profiles one T cell receptor (beta chain) with its context. Its antigen is currently not known. Nothing much larger sits one base from this clone, and base qualities are not available. This specimen belongs to a study of cytomegalovirus exposure and HLA in healthy donors (dated by TCRdb to the late 2010s). For context, the study as a whole: According to an earlier analysis of around 600 of the donors, some 180 million T cells yielded 100 million or so unique TCR beta sequences and approximately 280 Gb of sequence data. An early release that covered several hundred HLA-typed donors contained approximately 300 gigabases of sequencing data and about 93 million unique TCR sequences. Of the 300 to 500 genotyped donors, over 80% were placed in the genetic ancestry cluster associated with self-reported Caucasian donors. The aim of the study was to test whether cataloging public T cell receptors could identify signatures of past pathogen exposure. Using immunosequencing, the study profiled T cell repertoires from approximately 700 subjects and related those repertoires to cytomegalovirus serostatus. A separate validation cohort of roughly 130 different subjects was used in addition to the approximately 700-subject first cohort. High-throughput TCR immunosequencing, statistical association of individual TCRs with disease status, and machine learning were combined to predict cytomegalovirus infection status. A later analysis re-analyzed previously published TCR beta repertoires from roughly 600 donors and added high-resolution HLA genotyping to study TCR occurrence patterns. In the later analysis, no new phenotypic data were used to find candidate immune exposures; instead, reliance was placed on TCR beta sequences and their occurrence across donors. In an earlier analysis of several hundred of the donors, high-throughput TCR beta sequencing was used to judge whether each TCR beta V gene segment behaved as functional or pseudogenic. Donor age, sex, ethnicity and CMV serostatus were collected together with the repertoire data. A later genetic analysis used genome-wide SNP genotypes for about 60% of the roughly 670 donors, treating that subset as a discovery cohort. Every discovery cohort repertoire had been produced on one sequencing platform. Class I and class II HLA loci were covered by the typing at four-digit resolution. Typing coverage varied by locus: about 620-640 donors for A, B, C, DRB1 and DQB1; roughly 560 for DQA1; more than 600 for DPA1; approximately 450 for DPB1. Roughly 5 DR-DQ haplotypes were treated as single units for association and clustering because of strong linkage in the cohort. Across 398 genotyped donors of the cohort, an average of approximately 240,000 unique TCR beta nucleotide sequences per donor were sequenced, and 15% to 20% of those sequences were non-productive.

Overall study results and their limits: Roughly uniform sequencing depth across donors was assumed in presence/absence analyses, although this assumption may not hold. Specific HLA alleles were associated with 15,000 to 20,000 TCR beta sequences at a false discovery rate of 0.05 in a later analysis. Strong co-occurrence of HLA alleles, especially DR and DQ, made assigning TCR associations to individual alleles difficult. Compared with equally common non-associated chains, HLA-associated TCR beta chains in a later analysis were more clonally expanded and had lower generation probabilities. The classifier was reported to diagnose cytomegalovirus status with high specificity and sensitivity in both the original cohort and the validation cohort. Immune exposure information for the cohort was limited to CMV serostatus. In a later genetic analysis, a missense DCLRE1C variant was associated with V-gene and J-gene trimming of TCR beta chains, and the association was replicated in an independent cohort. In a later analysis, several top co-occurrence clusters were reported to appear linked to parvovirus B19, influenza, CMV and Epstein-Barr virus. The authors suggested that the approach could potentially be extended to other disease states and immunological phenotypes. A further reported finding was that TCR beta sequences accurately predicted the HLA-A and HLA-B alleles for most subjects in the first cohort. Across donors, most TCR sequences were observed very rarely, whereas some public TCRs were present in many individuals. In a later analysis, the rate of TCR association differed among HLA loci, with DRB1 alleles having the most associated TCRs and HLA-C alleles having the fewest. The study listed 164 TCR beta chains as associated with cytomegalovirus. Because some donors lacked HLA typing at each locus, the association tests relied only on the typed subset. Only TCR beta chains were sequenced in this cohort, and the absence of alpha or paired-chain data limited detectable features. Correlated functional status among segregating V segments might be attributable to linkage disequilibrium, but an unknown experimental factor could not be ruled out. In an earlier analysis of approximately 590 of the donors, most TCR beta V segments appeared in productive rearrangements about 87% or about 30% of the time, broadly matching IMGT annotations. Some IMGT-functional V segments, including TRBV6-2 and TRBV6-3, could not be distinguished by the 87-base-pair reads and were therefore excluded. Roughly 17 rarely observed V segments, including chromosome 9 orphons, were excluded from the earlier analysis of several hundred of the donors because counts were too low. Most CMV-associated TCR beta chains appeared to be HLA-restricted in a later analysis, and the HLA associations seemed to be driven largely by CMV exposure. According to a later genetic analysis, donors in an Asian-associated ancestry cluster had fewer N-insertions in productive TCRs than the approximately 690-donor mean. A group of highly shared sequence variants was considered likely to be a technical artifact of the sequencing pipeline. In vitro tests confirmed that a few of the cytomegalovirus-associated TCR beta chains recognize cytomegalovirus antigens.

Library preparation was by the immunoSEQ multiplex PCR assay. A mixture of 60 forward primers for TCR Vbeta segments and 13 reverse primers for TCR Jbeta segments was used in the multiplex PCR. The CDR3 region of rearranged TCR beta genes was amplified from genomic DNA by a multiplex PCR assay. On the Illumina HiSeq System, the amplified TCR beta libraries were sequenced as 87-base-pair reads. Per the authors' processing: Across the roughly 670 repertoires, a later analysis counted around 80 million unique TCR beta chains, 9.5 million to 13 million of which were shared by at least two donors. Raw reads were error-corrected and collapsed into unique sequences by a nearest-neighbor algorithm in which closely related sequences were merged to remove PCR and sequencing errors. V, D and J gene segments were assigned by aligning CDR3 sequences to IMGT reference sequences. For a sequence to be retained, a match of at least six nucleotides was required to both a V gene segment and a J gene segment. A rearrangement counted as productive if the CDR3 had no stop codons and remained in frame with V and J, and every other rearrangement counted as non-productive. Following IMGT convention, CDR3 was defined as the stretch from the second conserved V-encoded cysteine to the conserved J-encoded phenylalanine. The earlier analysis of 587 of the donors excluded any sequence lacking an unambiguous match to a single V gene segment. An earlier analysis of several hundred of the donors called V segments functional above 56.7% productive rearrangements and segregating when the between-donor standard deviation exceeded 5%. To diagnose cytomegalovirus status from the catalog of TCR beta chain sequences, a statistical classification framework was built. A later analysis assigned V and J genes by comparing TCR nucleotide sequences with IMGT/GENE-DB human TR gene sequences. Using the TCRdist pipeline, a later analysis assigned CDR3 sequences along with most-parsimonious VDJ recombination scenarios. In a later analysis, each TCR beta chain was defined by its CDR3 amino acid sequence together with its V-gene family, and reads lacking a unique V-gene family were excluded. A later analysis removed several hundred highly shared, low-generation-probability nucleotide sequences to deal with suspected cross-contamination and a sequencing artifact. In a later analysis, a clonal expansion index was calculated for each public chain from normalized within-repertoire ranks of inferred template counts. In a later analysis, generation probabilities were computed using a VDJ recombination model fitted to out-of-frame rearrangements, and the results were checked against IGoR. In a later analysis, hypergeometric tests were used to score TCR-TCR, TCR-HLA and TCR-CMV co-occurrence, with a repertoire-size bias correction applied to TCR pairs. In a later analysis, false discovery rates were estimated by permuting HLA or CMV assignments 20 times. A later analysis grouped co-occurring TCRs with DBSCAN, adding TCRdist sequence similarity when clustering within HLA-allele-positive subsets. For co-occurrence clustering, repertoires with fewer than 30,000 or more than 120,000 public chains were excluded, along with five or six repertoires with anomalous nucleotide sharing. The clones in this table, taken by TCRdb from immuneACCESS, are in-frame only. Not every clone is retained; where verified, under half of the shortfall comes from an unresolved V gene, and the cause of the rest is unknown. That table gives V, J and clone size, and the DNA gave D and trimming. Present in this sample are 110,000 to 150,000 clones, approximately 80% of which were seen just once. 3% to 4.5% of the sample rests with the top ten.

The cohort consisted of 650 to 850 healthy bone marrow donors. At the time of sampling, every cohort member was nominally healthy, though immune exposures that went unrecorded were likely present. The donor was CMV seronegative and belonged to the group of under 400 seronegative cohort members. A peripheral blood sample was provided by each donor, and peripheral blood mononuclear cells were used for TCR beta sequencing. The Qiagen DNeasy Blood Extraction Kit was used to extract genomic DNA from the blood cell samples. CDR1 is given as KGHSH and CDR2 as LQKENI, both from the germline V gene. The CDR3 numbers 13 residues from cysteine through phenylalanine. Solely the CDR3 DNA is kept, with 39 bases framed from the first base. The V and J ends are trimmed by 5 bases and 4 bases, leaving 11 bases between them.

The receptor was derived from a male donor in good health and CMV-seronegative. The sample consisted of PBMCs. This receptor chain uses TRBV18 and TRBJ1-2; possibly the D gene is TRBD1, per 6 matching bases. This receptor has the CDR3 CASSDQGLYGYTF. The sequence in DNA is TGTGCCAGCTCAGATCAGGGGCTCTATGGCTACACCTTC.